A single sample gave rise to the 16 T cell receptor beta chains below, sequenced in a study of blood T cells in healthy people across ages. The use of a sample-barcoded 5' primer and a J-beta primer mix characterized a second PCR of about 7 to 12 cycles. From the 5' RACE reads, TCRdb called clonotypes with MiXCR, one entry per CDR3 protein. The table has about 1.6 million distinct CDR3 sequences, about 35% seen once. The sequenced material came from blood. The receptors shown here come from a woman aged 25 to 39 in good health.

This clonotype was found a few times. V is TRBV20-1 and J is TRBJ1-2; possible D gene TRBD1, 6 bases. Germline V gene lookup returns CDR1 DFQATT and CDR2 SNEGSKA (reference sequence). The CDR3 spans 15 residues. V shed 5 bases and J shed 2 bases, with 18 bases lying between them. The CDR3 coding sequence is TGCAGTGCTCTACCGCACACGCAGGGGAACTATGGCTACACCTTC. It specifies CSALPHTQGNYGYTF.

The chain carries TRBV20-1 and TRBJ2-1; TRBD2 aligns across 13 bases. The CDR3 runs 17 residues. The junction had 5 bases not matched to a gene; V was cut back by 3 bases and J by 0 bases. Per the germline V gene, CDR1 is DFQATT and CDR2 is SNEGSKA (reference sequence). CDR3 sequence: CSARRLAGGSSYNEQFF. For the CDR3, the DNA is TGCAGTGCTAGGAGACTAGCGGGAGGAAGCTCCTACAATGAGCAGTTCTTC.

The genes are TRBV27 and TRBJ2-1; the match to TRBD1 covers 12 bases. The V gene's germline CDR1 is MNHEY and CDR2 SMNVEV (reference sequence). The CDR3 sequence is 16 residues long. The J segment lost 4 bases and the V segment lost 10 bases, leaving 11 bases of the junction unmatched. CDR3 protein: CATTGTGGPRYNEQFF. The CDR3 nucleotides read TGTGCCACCACTGGGACAGGGGGCCCTCGATACAATGAGCAGTTCTTC.

This clonotype was counted ten times or more. The chain recombines TRBV20-1 with TRBJ2-7; TRBD1 matches at 8 bases. V dropped 0 bases and J dropped 2; count of bases not matched to a gene: 6. The germline gives CDR1 DFQATT, CDR2 SNEGSKA (reference sequence). This CDR3 spans 15 amino acids. This chain's CDR3 is CSARDPGQATYEQYF. In DNA, the CDR3 is TGCAGTGCTAGAGATCCGGGACAGGCTACCTACGAGCAGTACTTC.

The chain has TRBV29-1 and TRBJ2-7, with 7 bases lining up with TRBD2. With V trimmed by 3 bases and J by 4 bases, 9 bases remained unmatched. The CDR3 has 14 amino acids. CDR1 and CDR2 (germline): SQVTM, ANQGSEA. The CDR3 protein is CSVEGGRGGYEQYF. The CDR3 region has the DNA TGCAGCGTTGAGGGCGGGAGAGGTGGGTACGAGCAGTACTTC.

This chain uses TRBV2 with TRBJ1-5; tentative D call: TRBD1 (5 bases). Trimming removed 8 bases at V and 4 bases at J, with 12 bases between. The CDR3 contains 13 residues. CDR1 and CDR2 (germline): SNHLY, FYNNEI. CDR3 protein: CASHGTQNQPQHF. DNA of the CDR3: TGTGCCAGCCACGGGACCCAGAATCAGCCCCAGCATTTT.

The V and J genes are TRBV18 and TRBJ2-5; a weak D match, TRBD1 (5 bases). This CDR3 is 13 amino acids long. V was trimmed by 0 bases and J by 7 bases, leaving 9 bases between them. Germline V CDR1 and CDR2: KGHSH, LQKENI. The CDR3 spells CASSPPQQGTQYF. The CDR3 region has the DNA TGTGCCAGCTCACCACCCCAGCAGGGGACCCAGTACTTC.

The chain couples TRBV6-1 to TRBJ1-1, with D unclear. V was cut by 4 bases and J by 3 bases, with 15 bases left in between. CDR1 and CDR2 (germline): MNHNS, SASEGT. CDR3 length: 15 amino acids. CDR3 amino acids: CASSALRAAHTEAFF. In DNA, the CDR3 is TGTGCCAGCAGTGCTCTAAGGGCCGCTCACACTGAAGCTTTCTTT.

This clonotype was detected ten times or more. The chain uses TRBV7-3 and TRBJ1-1; D is perhaps TRBD1 (5 bases). V was trimmed by 2 bases and J by 4 bases, leaving 8 bases between them. CDR3 size: 13 residues. The germline gives CDR1 SGHTA, CDR2 FQGTGA. CDR3 sequence: CASSLSGTTEAFF. CDR3 in DNA: TGTGCCAGCAGCTTATCTGGGACCACTGAAGCTTTCTTT.

This chain links TRBV18 with TRBJ2-3; 7 bases are a match to TRBD2. The germline V gene has CDR1 KGHSH and CDR2 LQKENI. With V trimmed by 6 bases and J by 4 bases, 10 bases remained unmatched. The CDR3 spans 15 residues. This CDR3 reads CASSPNPAGADTQYF. The DNA for the CDR3 is TGTGCCAGCTCCCCAAACCCGGCGGGGGCAGATACGCAGTATTTT.

This clonotype was detected many times. The chain recombines TRBV4-1 with TRBJ2-6, with D maybe TRBD2 (6 bases). The germline gives CDR1 MGHRA, CDR2 YSYEKL. V shed 2 bases and J shed 0 bases, with 17 bases lying between them. CDR3 length: 19 residues. CDR3 region: CASSQTSLEANSGANVLTF. As DNA, the CDR3 is TGCGCCAGCAGCCAAACTAGCTTGGAAGCGAACTCTGGGGCCAACGTCCTGACTTTC.

The rearrangement links TRBV5-5 to TRBJ1-1; TRBD1 aligns across 7 bases. Germline V gene lookup returns CDR1 SGHKS and CDR2 YYEKEE (reference sequence). The CDR3 consists of 13 residues. The junction had 5 bases not matched to a gene; V was cut back by 0 bases and J by 9 bases. The CDR3 protein is CASSLEGQLKAFF. For the CDR3, the DNA is TGTGCCAGCAGCTTGGAGGGACAGTTAAAAGCTTTCTTT.

The J gene is TRBJ2-6, the V gene TRBV20-1; TRBD2 agrees at 7 bases. J gave up 0 bases and V 1 base, and 9 bases lay outside the gene matches. Germline lookup yields CDR1 DFQATT and CDR2 SNEGSKA (reference sequence). The CDR3 totals 18 residues. The CDR3 DNA sequence: TGCAGTGCTAGAGTGGAAGCGGGGAAACCCTCTGGGGCCAACGTCCTGACTTTC. Translated: CSARVEAGKPSGANVLTF.

This clonotype came up a few times. The chain combines TRBV20-1 with TRBJ2-3; TRBD2 matches 11 bases. This CDR3 spans 19 amino acids. Germline CDR1 and CDR2: DFQATT and SNEGSKA (reference sequence). The trim removed 3 bases at V and 2 bases at J, leaving 16 bases unmatched. The CDR3 sequence is CSARDLAGGGPRLTDTQYF. For the CDR3, the DNA is TGCAGTGCTAGGGACCTAGCGGGGGGCGGACCTAGACTCACAGATACGCAGTATTTT.

Remarks on this clonotype: The germline gene is not matched at one end of the junction; a read error may be the cause. The chain recombines TRBV4-1 with TRBJ2-7; D is possibly TRBD1 (6 bases). From germline, CDR1 is MGHRA and CDR2 YSYEKL. The CDR3 consists of 15 residues. CDR3: CAGSPQDSLPYEQYF. The CDR3 nucleotides read TGCGCCGGCAGCCCCCAGGACAGCCTTCCCTACGAGCAGTACTTC.

J is TRBJ2-2 and V is TRBV7-9, with TRBD1 identical over 7 bases. This CDR3 comprises 16 residues. V lost 4 bases, J lost 4 bases, and 9 bases stayed unmatched. Germline values: CDR1 SEHNR, CDR2 FQNEAQ (reference sequence). The CDR3 reads CASSSTGMVTTGELFF. The CDR3 bases are TGTGCCAGCAGCTCGACAGGGATGGTTACCACCGGGGAGCTGTTTTTT. Full variable domain (missing parts from reference TRBV7-9 and TRBJ2-2): DTGVSQNPRHKITKRGQNVTFRCDPISEHNRLYWYRQTLGQGPEFLTYFQNEAQLEKSRLLSDRFSAERPKGSFSTLEIQRTEQGDSAMYLCASSSTGMVTTGELFFGEGSRLTVL.